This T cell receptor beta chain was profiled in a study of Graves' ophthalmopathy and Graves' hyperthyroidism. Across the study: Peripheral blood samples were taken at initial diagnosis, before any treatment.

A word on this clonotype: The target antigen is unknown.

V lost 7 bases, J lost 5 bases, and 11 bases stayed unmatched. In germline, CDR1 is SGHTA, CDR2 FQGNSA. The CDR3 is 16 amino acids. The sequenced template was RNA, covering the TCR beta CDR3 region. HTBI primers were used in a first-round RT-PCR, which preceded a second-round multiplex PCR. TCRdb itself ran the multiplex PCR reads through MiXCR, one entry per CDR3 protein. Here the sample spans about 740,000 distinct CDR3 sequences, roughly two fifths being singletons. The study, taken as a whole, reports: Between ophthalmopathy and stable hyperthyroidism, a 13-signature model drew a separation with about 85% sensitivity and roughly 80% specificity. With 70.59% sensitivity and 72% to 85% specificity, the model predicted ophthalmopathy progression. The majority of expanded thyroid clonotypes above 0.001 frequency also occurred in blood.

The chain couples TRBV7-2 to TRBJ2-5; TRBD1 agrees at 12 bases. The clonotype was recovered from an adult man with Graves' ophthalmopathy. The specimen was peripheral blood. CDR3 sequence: CASTLTPGQGAETQYF. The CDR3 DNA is TGTGCCAGCACCCTAACGCCGGGACAGGGGGCCGAGACCCAGTACTTC.